The T cell receptor beta chain under discussion was sequenced for a study of blood T cell repertoires in COVID-19. Study-level information: PBMCs, B-cell-depleted T cells, or T cells were the source of the cDNA or gDNA that made up the material.

Trimming stripped 3 bases from V and 0 bases from J, with 9 bases between. Germline CDR1 and CDR2: DFQATT and SNEGSKA (reference sequence). The CDR3 sequence is 15 residues long. Repertoires were generated with immunoSEQ multiplex PCR, while TCRdb's copy carries only in-frame clones and drops some. The sample carries some 240,000 clones, just under 85% recorded once. This clonotype was obtained from a woman of 80 years or more with acute or convalescent COVID-19. This chain uses TRBV20-1 with TRBJ1-6; D might be TRBD1 (5 bases). What was sequenced was peripheral blood. CDR3: CSASGASSYNSPLHF. The CDR3 DNA follows: TGCAGTGCTAGTGGGGCCAGCTCCTATAATTCACCCCTCCACTTT.